The 31 T cell receptor beta chains reported below all come from one sample, sequenced in a study of blood T cell repertoires in COVID-19. Repertoires were generated with immunoSEQ multiplex PCR, while TCRdb's copy carries only in-frame clones and drops some. Of tens of thousands of clones listed, 80% were seen once; the top ten hold about 13%. Sequencing was carried out using peripheral blood. Source of these receptors: a man in his 60s with active COVID-19.

The chain uses TRBV9 and TRBJ2-7; 11 bases are shared with TRBD2. Germline V gene sequence: CDR1 SGDLS, CDR2 YYNGEE. The CDR3 extends over 18 amino acids. With 0 bases clipped from V and 3 bases from J, the junction kept 11 bases outside the gene matches. CDR3 amino acids: CASSVGLAGPDLFYEQYF. CDR3 coding DNA: TGTGCCAGCAGCGTAGGACTAGCGGGACCTGACCTTTTCTACGAGCAGTACTTC.

This chain uses TRBV6-1 with TRBJ2-7, with a weak D call TRBD2 (5 bases). V dropped 4 bases and J dropped 3 bases, with 19 bases sitting between them. Germline values: CDR1 MNHNS, CDR2 SASEGT. This CDR3 spans 16 amino acids. Here the CDR3 DNA reads TGTGCCAGCAGTGCAGTTGCCCCGACTACCTTCTACGAGCAGTACTTC. Protein: CASSAVAPTTFYEQYF.

The chain employs TRBV10-3 and TRBJ2-5; weak D call: TRBD1 (6 bases). Germline V gives CDR1 ENHRY, CDR2 SYGVKD. V shed 4 bases and J shed 2 bases, with 11 bases lying between them. The CDR3 length is 14 residues. CDR3: CAISGTAIQETQYF. The CDR3 DNA reads as TGTGCCATCAGTGGGACAGCCATTCAAGAGACCCAGTACTTC.

This chain connects TRBV20-1 to TRBJ2-5, with D possibly TRBD2 on 6 matching bases. Germline CDR1 is DFQATT and CDR2 is SNEGSKA (reference sequence). The CDR3 loop spans 13 amino acids. V lost 3 bases to trimming and J lost 2 bases, with 10 bases between them. Here the CDR3 DNA reads TGCAGTGCTAGTCTGGGGGGACAAGAGACCCAGTACTTC. Translating gives CSASLGGQETQYF.

This clone was observed a single time. This sequence joins TRBV18 and TRBJ1-5; D possibly corresponds to TRBD1 (6 bases). There are 13 residues in the CDR3. With 4 bases removed from V and 4 bases from J, the gap between germline ends came to 8 bases. Looked up from germline, CDR1 is KGHSH and CDR2 is LQKENI. CDR3 sequence: CASSLGQNQPQHF. The CDR3 DNA reads TGTGCCAGCTCACTGGGACAAAATCAGCCCCAGCATTTT.

This chain joins TRBV2 and TRBJ1-6; tentatively, D is TRBD1 (5 bases). There are 15 residues in the CDR3. V dropped 6 bases and J dropped 0 bases, with 9 bases sitting between them. Germline assignment: CDR1 SNHLY and CDR2 FYNNEI. Written as DNA, the CDR3 is TGTGCCAGCAGAGGGGCGCACTCCTATAATTCACCCCTCCACTTT. Translation gives CASRGAHSYNSPLHF.

V usage is TRBV18 and J usage is TRBJ2-7; perhaps TRBD1 as D (7 bases). Germline V gene lookup returns CDR1 KGHSH and CDR2 LQKENI. V lost 3 bases and J lost 7, with 10 bases in between. The CDR3 sequence is 12 residues long. CDR3 nucleotides: TGTGCCAGCTCACCCAGGGGGGAGGAGCAGTACTTC. Its protein is CASSPRGEEQYF. The whole variable domain, remainder taken from reference TRBV18 and TRBJ2-7, is NAGVMQNPRHLVRRRGQEARLRCSPMKGHSHVYWYRQLPEEGLKFMVYLQKENIIDESGMPKERFSAEFPKEGPSILRIQQVVRGDSAAYFCASSPRGEEQYFGPGTRLTVT.

CDR3 amino acids: CASSIKGGYNEQFF. DNA for the CDR3: TGTGCCAGTAGTATAAAGGGAGGGTACAATGAGCAGTTCTTC. The chain recombines TRBV19 with TRBJ2-1, with 7 bases aligning to TRBD2. The V segment lost 2 bases and the J segment 4 bases; nucleotides outside the gene matches: 2. The CDR3 has 14 residues. Germline V gene lookup returns CDR1 LNHDA and CDR2 SQIVND (reference sequence).

V gene TRBV10-3 combines with J gene TRBJ2-2, with D possibly TRBD2 on 6 matching bases. This CDR3 has 14 amino acids. V was pared by 6 bases and J by 2 bases, with 10 bases between. Germline-derived CDR1 and CDR2 are ENHRY and SYGVKD. This CDR3 reads CAIRDYQNTGELFF. The CDR3 DNA sequence: TGTGCCATCAGGGACTACCAAAACACCGGGGAGCTGTTTTTT.

This clone occurred a few times. The chain combines TRBV19 with TRBJ2-3; 13 bases map to TRBD2. This CDR3 region has 17 residues. CDR1 is LNHDA, CDR2 SQIVND, per germline (reference sequence). J gave up 2 bases and V 3 bases, and 5 bases lay outside the gene matches. CDR3 sequence reads: CASSIGLAGVATDTQYF. CDR3 in DNA: TGTGCCAGTAGTATCGGACTAGCGGGAGTCGCCACAGATACGCAGTATTTT.

CDR3 region: CSVEASGSRNTQYF. CDR3 sequence (DNA): TGCAGCGTTGAGGCTAGCGGGAGTCGAAATACGCAGTATTTT. The V and J genes are TRBV29-1 and TRBJ2-3, with 10 bases fitting TRBD2. V was clipped by 3 bases and J by 7 bases; unmatched bases: 7. Germline assignment: CDR1 SQVTM and CDR2 ANQGSEA. This CDR3 contains 14 residues.

J is TRBJ1-1 and V is TRBV27; tentatively, D is TRBD1 (5 bases). V lost 0 bases, J lost 3 bases, and 14 bases lay in between. CDR3 length: 16 amino acids. Per the germline V gene, CDR1 is MNHEY and CDR2 is SMNVEV (reference sequence). The CDR3, as DNA: TGTGCCAGCAGTTTATCCGGGGGGGGAGGGTACACTGAAGCTTTCTTT. Amino acids: CASSLSGGGGYTEAFF.

The J gene is TRBJ2-7, the V gene TRBV6-6, with D perhaps TRBD2 (5 bases). CDR3 length equals 13 residues. Trimming left V 3 bases short and J 5 bases short, with 11 bases between. Looked up from germline, CDR1 is MNHNY and CDR2 is SVGAGI (reference sequence). The CDR3 loop reads CASSYSSTNEQYF. In DNA form, the CDR3 reads TGTGCCAGCAGTTATTCTTCGACTAACGAGCAGTACTTC.

The chain couples TRBV24-1 to TRBJ2-3; a possible D gene is TRBD1 (5 bases). There are 15 residues in the CDR3. Germline V CDR1 and CDR2: KGHDR, SFDVKD. V lost 4 bases, J lost 6 bases, and 16 bases lay in between. The CDR3: CATSEGWGRADTQYF. The CDR3 DNA reads as TGTGCCACCAGTGAGGGGTGGGGCCGGGCGGATACGCAGTATTTT.

The rearrangement uses TRBV2 and TRBJ2-5, with TRBD2 matching over 11 bases. The J segment lost 4 bases and the V segment lost 7 bases, leaving 8 bases of the junction unmatched. Germline V gene lookup returns CDR1 SNHLY and CDR2 FYNNEI. The CDR3 is 15 residues long. The CDR3 reads CASNGLAGPGETQYF. Here the CDR3 DNA reads TGTGCCAGCAACGGACTAGCGGGTCCCGGAGAGACCCAGTACTTC.

The chain joins TRBV15 to TRBJ2-5, with TRBD1 matching 8 bases. V shed 4 bases, J shed 1 base, and the junction held 5 bases outside the gene matches. This CDR3 region has 15 residues. CDR1 is LNHNV and CDR2 is YYDKDF in the germline V gene (reference sequence). CDR3 nucleotides: TGTGCCACCAGCATCAGACAGGGGTCCCAAGAGACCCAGTACTTC. Its translation is CATSIRQGSQETQYF.

The chain combines TRBV5-6 with TRBJ1-1; no reliable D call. The CDR3 runs 15 residues. CDR1 and CDR2 from the germline V gene are SGHDT and YYEEEE. V lost 2 bases to trimming and J lost 2 bases, with 13 bases between them. This CDR3 reads CASSFGGLENTEAFF. The CDR3 nucleotides are TGTGCCAGCAGCTTTGGCGGGCTTGAAAACACTGAAGCTTTCTTT. The full variable domain, completed using reference TRBV5-6 and TRBJ1-1, is DAGVTQSPTHLIKTRGQQVTLRCSPKSGHDTVSWYQQALGQGPQFIFQYYEEEERQRGNFPDRFSGHQFPNYSSELNVNALLLGDSALYLCASSFGGLENTEAFFGQGTRLTVV.

This chain uses TRBV10-3 with TRBJ2-5; D perhaps matches TRBD2 (5 bases). Trimming left V 0 bases short and J 5 bases short, with 7 bases between. The CDR3 length is 13 residues. The germline gives CDR1 ENHRY, CDR2 SYGVKD. CDR3 amino acids: CAISESPGETQYF. CDR3 DNA: TGTGCCATCAGTGAGTCGCCGGGGGAGACCCAGTACTTC.

The chain joins TRBV29-1 to TRBJ2-3, with TRBD2 identical over 13 bases. This CDR3 has 15 amino acids. Germline assignment: CDR1 SQVTM and CDR2 ANQGSEA. CDR3 DNA: TGCACCGTGTTGGGACTAGCGGGACGCACAGATACGCAGTATTTT. Translation gives CTVLGLAGRTDTQYF.

The V and J genes are TRBV4-2 and TRBJ1-1; 8 bases line up with TRBD1. Germline values: CDR1 LGHNA, CDR2 YNFKEQ. The J segment lost 0 bases and the V segment lost 0 bases, leaving 3 bases of the junction unmatched. The CDR3 length is 16 residues. The CDR3 DNA is TGTGCCAGCAGCCAAGATCGGACAGGGATGAACACTGAAGCTTTCTTT. Protein sequence: CASSQDRTGMNTEAFF.

In this sample, this clone turned up a few times. For the CDR3, the DNA is TGTGCCAGCAGCCGAGATAGGACAGGGATTAATTCACCCCTCCACTTT. Amino acids: CASSRDRTGINSPLHF. The chain carries TRBV7-8 and TRBJ1-6; 8 bases align to TRBD1. The J segment lost 6 bases and the V segment lost 5 bases, leaving 9 bases of the junction unmatched. The CDR3 runs 16 residues. The germline CDR1 and CDR2 sequences are SGHVS and FQNEAQ.

This clone was detected once. The chain links TRBV7-2 to TRBJ1-2; TRBD1 matches at 7 bases. After removal of 5 bases from V and 5 bases from J, the junction contained 5 bases not matched to a gene. The CDR3 has 13 residues. The germline V gene encodes CDR1 SGHTA and CDR2 FQGNSA. The CDR3 loop reads CASSIGQEYGYTF. CDR3 DNA: TGTGCCAGCAGCATCGGACAGGAGTATGGCTACACCTTC.

The chain combines TRBV20-1 with TRBJ2-7; the D is unclear. V shed 0 bases and J shed 6 bases, with 6 bases lying between them. Germline CDR1 DFQATT, CDR2 SNEGSKA (reference sequence). The CDR3 is 11 residues long. The CDR3 reads CSARDLVEQYF. The CDR3 nucleotides read TGCAGTGCTAGAGATCTTGTCGAGCAGTACTTC.

The J gene is TRBJ2-7, the V gene TRBV2; 13 bases fit TRBD2. The CDR3 length is 14 residues. Per germline, CDR1 SNHLY and CDR2 FYNNEI. The V and J ends lost 6 bases and 4 bases, in that order; junction bases with no gene match: 3. CDR3 nucleotide sequence: TGTGCCAGCAGAGGGACTAGCGGGACTTACGAGCAGTACTTC. Amino acids: CASRGTSGTYEQYF. Full variable domain (outside the CDR3, taken from reference TRBV2 and TRBJ2-7): EPEVTQTPSHQVTQMGQEVILRCVPISNHLYFYWYRQILGQKVEFLVSFYNNEISEKSEIFDDQFSVERPDGSNFTLKIRSTKLEDSAMYFCASRGTSGTYEQYFGPGTRLTVT.

The CDR3 spells CASSPTILTDNEQFF. The CDR3 DNA follows: TGTGCCAGCAGTCCTACCATCCTCACGGACAATGAGCAGTTCTTC. This rearrangement joins TRBV6-5 to TRBJ2-1, with D unclear. Germline V CDR1 and CDR2: MNHEY, SVGAGI. The CDR3 has 15 residues. V dropped 5 bases and J dropped 5 bases, with 16 bases sitting between them.

This clone is labeled as medium-sized. The chain carries TRBV18 and TRBJ1-2; D might be TRBD1 (5 bases). Germline V gives CDR1 KGHSH, CDR2 LQKENI. Trimming removed 6 bases from V and 3 bases from J, with 11 bases in between. This CDR3 region has 13 residues. CDR3 residues: CASSQGQDYGYTF. The CDR3 region has the DNA TGTGCCAGCTCCCAAGGACAAGACTATGGCTACACCTTC. Full variable domain (outside the CDR3, taken from reference TRBV18 and TRBJ1-2): NAGVMQNPRHLVRRRGQEARLRCSPMKGHSHVYWYRQLPEEGLKFMVYLQKENIIDESGMPKERFSAEFPKEGPSILRIQQVVRGDSAAYFCASSQGQDYGYTFGSGTRLTVV.

This clone was seen more than once but under ten times. This chain joins TRBV6-5 and TRBJ2-5, with 8 bases fitting TRBD1. V was pared by 5 bases and J by 5 bases, with 7 bases of the junction left unmatched. The germline CDR1 and CDR2 sequences are MNHEY and SVGAGI. This CDR3 is 14 amino acids long. The CDR3 sequence is CASSTRQGWETQYF. CDR3 nucleotides: TGTGCCAGCAGTACCCGACAGGGGTGGGAGACCCAGTACTTC.

This chain uses TRBV28 with TRBJ2-1; 8 bases fit TRBD2. Germline trimming cut 7 bases from V and 5 bases from J; bases unmatched to any gene: 10. The CDR3 totals 15 residues. Germline CDR1 and CDR2: MDHEN and SYDVKM. CDR3 residues: CASTPGGVENNEQFF. DNA of the CDR3: TGTGCCAGCACCCCGGGGGGGGTAGAGAACAATGAGCAGTTCTTC.

The chain joins TRBV19 to TRBJ2-7; 7 nucleotides line up with TRBD2. CDR1 is LNHDA and CDR2 is SQIVND in the germline V gene (reference sequence). This CDR3 is 14 amino acids long. J was trimmed by 2 bases and V by 5 bases; bases with no gene match: 6. The CDR3, as DNA: TGTGCCAGTAGTTCCGGGACTACCCCCTACGAGCAGTACTTC. As protein: CASSSGTTPYEQYF.

This clone showed up just once. The chain joins TRBV30 to TRBJ1-5; TRBD1 matches at 10 bases. There are 16 residues in the CDR3. Germline V gene sequence: CDR1 GTSNPN, CDR2 SVGIG (reference sequence). Trimming removed 3 bases from V and 4 bases from J; junction bases left unmatched: 9. CDR3 in amino acids: CAWRPVTGGANQPQHF. CDR3 DNA: TGTGCCTGGAGGCCAGTGACAGGGGGCGCGAATCAGCCCCAGCATTTT.

This sequence joins TRBV19 and TRBJ2-3, with 9 bases matching TRBD1. The CDR3 contains 15 residues. Trimming at V came to 5 bases and at J to 3 bases, leaving 6 bases not matched to a gene. Germline V gene lookup returns CDR1 LNHDA and CDR2 SQIVND (reference sequence). The CDR3 DNA is TGTGCCAGTAGTCTCGGGACAGGGCAGACAGATACGCAGTATTTT. Translation gives CASSLGTGQTDTQYF.